This T cell receptor (beta chain) is from a study of T cell responses to AZD1222 COVID-19 vaccine. The V and J ends lost 6 bases and 2 bases respectively, with 13 bases between them. The CDR3 is made up of 14 amino acids. Germline V gene data show CDR1 as LNHDA and CDR2 as SQIVND (reference sequence). Data came from immunoSEQ multiplex PCR; TCRdb stores just in-frame clones and leaves some out. This table holds tens of thousands of clones, roughly 90% found once. Broader study findings: Receipt of two AZD1222 doses was followed by a rise in Spike-specific TCR breadth and depth. A mostly white British donor set with more females was recruited, and clonal diversity was possibly underestimated.

This clone was picked up a small number of times. Its cognate antigen is unknown. V is TRBV19 and J is TRBJ1-2; no firm D call. Source: peripheral blood, taken 28 days after the second AZD1222 dose. The clonotype was recovered from an adult who received the AZD1222 COVID-19 vaccine. CDR3 residues: CASSPLGGNYGYTF. The CDR3 region has the DNA TGTGCCAGTAGCCCCTTGGGCGGAAACTATGGCTACACCTTC.